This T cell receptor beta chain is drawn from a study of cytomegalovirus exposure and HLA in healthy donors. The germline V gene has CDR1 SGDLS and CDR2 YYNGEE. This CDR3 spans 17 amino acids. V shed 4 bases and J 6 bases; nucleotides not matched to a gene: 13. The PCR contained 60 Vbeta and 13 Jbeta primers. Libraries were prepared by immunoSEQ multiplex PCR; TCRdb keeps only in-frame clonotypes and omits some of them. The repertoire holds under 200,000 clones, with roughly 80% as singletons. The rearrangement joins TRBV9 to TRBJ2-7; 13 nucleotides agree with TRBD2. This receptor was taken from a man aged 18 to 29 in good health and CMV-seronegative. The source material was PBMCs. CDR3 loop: CASSPRLAGGARGEQYF. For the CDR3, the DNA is TGTGCCAGCAGCCCTCGACTAGCGGGAGGCGCTCGGGGCGAGCAGTACTTC.